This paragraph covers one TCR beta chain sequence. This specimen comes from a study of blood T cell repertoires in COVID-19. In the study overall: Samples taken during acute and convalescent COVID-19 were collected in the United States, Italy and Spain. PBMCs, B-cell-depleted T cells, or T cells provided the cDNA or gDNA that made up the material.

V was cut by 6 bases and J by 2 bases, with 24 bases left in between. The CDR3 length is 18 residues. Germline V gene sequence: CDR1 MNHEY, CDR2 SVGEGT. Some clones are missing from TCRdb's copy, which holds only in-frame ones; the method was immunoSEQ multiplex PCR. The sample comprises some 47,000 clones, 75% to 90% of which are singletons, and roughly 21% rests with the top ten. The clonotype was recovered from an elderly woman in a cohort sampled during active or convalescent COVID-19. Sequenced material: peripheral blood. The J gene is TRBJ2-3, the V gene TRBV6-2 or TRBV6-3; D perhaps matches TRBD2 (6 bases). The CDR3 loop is CASSQGLRVLISTDTQYF. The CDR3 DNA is TGTGCCAGCAGCCAGGGACTCAGAGTCCTTATTTCCACAGATACGCAGTATTTT.